What follows are 26 T cell receptor beta chains derived from one specimen sequenced in a study of a mutant IDH1 vaccine in newly diagnosed glioma. Specified time point: baseline, week 1 (first vaccination visit). The treatment: pre-vaccination baseline after standard-of-care therapy. Some clones are missing from TCRdb's copy, which holds only in-frame ones; the method was immunoSEQ multiplex PCR. Here the sample spans about 98,000 clones, approximately 90% being singletons. Sequences were derived from PBMCs, sampled from a glioma patient treated with radiotherapy, temozolomide or both. These receptors all stem from a woman aged 45-59 years with glioma.

The CDR3 nucleotides read TGTGCCAGCAGCTCGTTATCGGAAACCAACGAGCAGTACTTC. This translates into CASSSLSETNEQYF. J is TRBJ2-7 and V is TRBV6-5; D unclear. CDR1 and CDR2 (germline): MNHEY, SVGAGI. V shed 6 bases and J shed 5 bases, with 17 bases lying between them. The CDR3 extends over 14 amino acids.

The chain employs TRBV10-3 and TRBJ2-1, with D hard to call. Trimming pared 4 bases from V and 0 bases from J, leaving 7 bases between. This CDR3 contains 14 residues. Germline CDR1 and CDR2: ENHRY and SYGVKD. In DNA form, the CDR3 reads TGTGCCATCAGTGCTCCCAACTCCTACAATGAGCAGTTCTTC. As protein: CAISAPNSYNEQFF.

The J gene is TRBJ2-2, the V gene TRBV11-2; TRBD2 might be the D (6 bases). CDR1 and CDR2 (germline): SGHAT, FQNNGV. The length of the CDR3 is 16 residues. The V gene lost 2 bases and the J gene lost 6 bases, with 16 bases spanning the gap. In DNA, the CDR3 is TGTGCCAGCAGCTTATCTAGCGCCTTCATACCCGGGGAGCTGTTTTTT. Protein sequence: CASSLSSAFIPGELFF.

This chain joins TRBV5-1 and TRBJ2-5, with 8 nucleotides matching TRBD2. The germline gives CDR1 SGHRS, CDR2 YFSETQ. With 4 bases clipped from V and 4 bases from J, the junction kept 6 bases outside the gene matches. This CDR3 is built from 14 residues. The CDR3 bases are TGCGCCAGCAGCACGGGACTAGTAAGAGAGACCCAGTACTTC. Protein sequence: CASSTGLVRETQYF.

The chain is built from TRBV30 and TRBJ2-7, with 8 nucleotides matching TRBD1. CDR3 length: 11 residues. Germline CDR1 GTSNPN, CDR2 SVGIG (reference sequence). V gave up 8 bases and J gave up 7 bases; unmatched junction bases: 7. In nucleotides, the CDR3 is TGTGCCCTACTAACAGGGGGAGAGCAGTACTTC. Its translation: CALLTGGEQYF.

The chain links TRBV28 to TRBJ2-7, with no clear D. Germline V gene data show CDR1 as MDHEN and CDR2 as SYDVKM. Trimming took 8 bases from V and 3 from J, leaving 20 bases between them. The CDR3 length is 15 residues. CDR3 in DNA: TGTGCCAGCTCGACCCGGGCGCGGAACCGCTACGAGCAGTACTTC. Encoded protein: CASSTRARNRYEQYF.

CDR3 in DNA: TGTGCCAGCAGTTTCCACCGACCGGGACACCCAGCCACCGAGCAGTACTTC. Translated, it gives CASSFHRPGHPATEQYF. The chain uses TRBV27 and TRBJ2-7; possible D gene TRBD1, 6 bases. The CDR3 sequence is 17 residues long. The germline CDR1 and CDR2 sequences are MNHEY and SMNVEV (reference sequence). V was cut by 3 bases and J by 6 bases, with 24 bases left in between.

V is TRBV6-5 and J is TRBJ2-5, with 9 bases lining up with TRBD2. The germline V gene has CDR1 MNHEY and CDR2 SVGAGI. The ends lost 3 bases at V and 4 bases at J; junction bases unmatched: 9. This CDR3 has 16 residues. The DNA for the CDR3 is TGTGCCAGCAGTTATTGGGCTAGCGGGAACCGAGAGACCCAGTACTTC. This gives the protein CASSYWASGNRETQYF.

This chain links TRBV4-1 with TRBJ2-3; D remains unclear. With 6 bases removed from V and 2 bases from J, the gap between germline ends came to 15 bases. The CDR3 is made up of 15 amino acids. CDR1 and CDR2 (germline): MGHRA, YSYEKL. CDR3 nucleotide sequence: TGCGCCAGCAGACGAGGTGGTAGACCCACAGATACGCAGTATTTT. The encoded protein is CASRRGGRPTDTQYF.

This chain links TRBV6-4 with TRBJ1-1, with unresolved D. Germline CDR1 is MRHNA and CDR2 is SNTAGT. CDR3 length equals 15 residues. The V gene lost 5 bases and the J gene lost 5 bases, with 18 bases spanning the gap. CDR3 in DNA: TGTGCCAGCAGTATCGAGGGTGGATTGGGGACTGAAGCTTTCTTT. Amino acid sequence: CASSIEGGLGTEAFF.

The J gene is TRBJ1-3, the V gene TRBV4-1; D is undetermined. Germline V gene sequence: CDR1 MGHRA, CDR2 YSYEKL. The CDR3 extends over 15 amino acids. V shed 0 bases and J shed 2 bases, with 8 bases lying between them. The CDR3 coding sequence is TGCGCCAGCAGCCAAGAGCCCTTCCCTGGAAACACCATATATTTT. Translated, it gives CASSQEPFPGNTIYF.

This clone was seen just once. This chain links TRBV6-5 with TRBJ1-5, with D uncertain. The germline gives CDR1 MNHEY, CDR2 SVGAGI. The CDR3 is 16 residues long. V was clipped by 4 bases and J by 2 bases, with 15 bases between them. The CDR3 DNA sequence: TGTGCCAGCAGTTTACAGCGAGGTGCGGGCAATCAGCCCCAGCATTTT. The encoded protein is CASSLQRGAGNQPQHF.

The rearrangement joins TRBV27 to TRBJ2-5, with 7 positions matching TRBD2. CDR1 MNHEY and CDR2 SMNVEV come from the germline V gene (reference sequence). V was pared by 3 bases and J by 5 bases, with 12 bases of the junction left unmatched. The CDR3 contains 16 residues. CDR3 sequence reads: CASSLGIRGSFETQYF. The CDR3 nucleotides read TGTGCCAGCAGTTTGGGTATTCGCGGGAGTTTTGAGACCCAGTACTTC.

The chain carries TRBV6-5 and TRBJ1-4; D may be TRBD1 (6 bases). In germline, CDR1 is MNHEY, CDR2 SVGAGI. V lost 6 bases and J 4 bases, leaving 12 bases between the germline ends. CDR3 size: 14 residues. This CDR3 reads CASRGAPYNEKLFF. The CDR3 coding sequence is TGTGCCAGCAGGGGGGCCCCTTATAATGAAAAACTGTTTTTT.

The rearrangement uses TRBV28 and TRBJ2-2; 13 bases align to TRBD2. The CDR3 is 16 residues long. Per germline, CDR1 MDHEN and CDR2 SYDVKM. The junction had 5 bases not matched to a gene; V was cut back by 6 bases and J by 4 bases. CDR3 sequence (DNA): TGTGCCAGCAGACTAGCGGGAGGGCCTGGCACCGGGGAGCTGTTTTTT. Protein product: CASRLAGGPGTGELFF.

This sequence joins TRBV10-2 and TRBJ1-2, with no clear D. Germline V gene data show CDR1 as WSHSY and CDR2 as SAAADI. Deletions cut 3 bases from V and 4 bases from J, with 15 bases between. This CDR3 is built from 15 residues. CDR3 sequence: CASSDRRRKGYGYTF. The CDR3 DNA sequence: TGCGCCAGCAGTGATCGAAGGCGGAAGGGCTATGGCTACACCTTC.

V gene TRBV7-3 combines with J gene TRBJ1-1; perhaps TRBD1 as D (6 bases). V lost 6 bases and J lost 1, with 12 bases in between. This CDR3 region has 14 residues. CDR1 is SGHTA, CDR2 FQGTGA, per germline. CDR3 sequence: CASRPGHTNTEAFF. The CDR3 region has the DNA TGTGCCAGCAGACCGGGACATACGAACACTGAAGCTTTCTTT.

J is TRBJ2-7 and V is TRBV28, with 9 bases identical to TRBD1. The ends lost 4 bases at V and 3 bases at J; junction bases unmatched: 13. CDR3 length: 17 amino acids. Per the germline V gene, CDR1 is MDHEN and CDR2 is SYDVKM. The CDR3 DNA follows: TGTGCCAGCAGTTCTACTTTATGGGACAGGGACAACTACGAGCAGTACTTC. Amino acids: CASSSTLWDRDNYEQYF.

The chain joins TRBV12-5 to TRBJ2-7; tentative D call: TRBD1 (5 bases). This CDR3 region has 13 residues. Germline CDR1 LGHNT, CDR2 FRNRAP. Trimming left V 8 bases short and J 0 bases short, with 11 bases between. In nucleotides, the CDR3 is TGTGCTAGTAGGGGTCGATCCTCCTACGAGCAGTACTTC. Translated, it gives CASRGRSSYEQYF.

The chain couples TRBV18 to TRBJ1-1, with a possible D match to TRBD1 (5 bases). The CDR3 is made up of 12 amino acids. Germline-derived CDR1 and CDR2 are KGHSH and LQKENI. Deletions cut 0 bases from V and 10 bases from J, with 9 bases between. In nucleotides, the CDR3 is TGTGCCAGCTCACCACCGCCGGGGGGAGCTTTCTTT. Amino acid sequence: CASSPPPGGAFF.

The CDR3 is CASSFVGGYAKSSYEQYF. The CDR3 coding sequence is TGTGCCAGCAGCTTCGTTGGTGGGTACGCTAAATCATCCTACGAGCAGTACTTC. The V gene is TRBV7-8, the J gene TRBJ2-7; D is undetermined. Germline CDR1 is SGHVS and CDR2 is FQNEAQ. The CDR3 spans 18 residues. The V and J ends lost 3 bases and 1 base respectively, with 22 bases between them.

The chain is built from TRBV5-8 and TRBJ2-5; D perhaps matches TRBD1 (5 bases). The germline V and J ends were trimmed by 4 bases and 2 bases, with 15 bases remaining between them. Germline V gene lookup returns CDR1 SGHTS and CDR2 YDEGEE. The CDR3 has 15 amino acids. CDR3 loop: CASSLKGILQETQYF. The CDR3 DNA reads as TGTGCCAGCAGCCTAAAGGGGATTCTTCAAGAGACCCAGTACTTC.

The chain uses TRBV19 and TRBJ2-7, with 9 bases identical to TRBD2. This CDR3 has 12 amino acids. From germline, CDR1 is LNHDA and CDR2 SQIVND (reference sequence). V trimming: 6 bases; J trimming: 4 bases; junction bases outside the gene matches: 1. CDR3 nucleotide sequence: TGTGCCAGTAGCACTAGCGGGTACGAGCAGTACTTC. Residues: CASSTSGYEQYF.

The chain links TRBV19 to TRBJ1-2, with 7 bases aligning to TRBD1. V was clipped by 3 bases and J by 3 bases; unmatched bases: 10. The germline CDR1 and CDR2 sequences are LNHDA and SQIVND (reference sequence). The CDR3 length is 16 residues. CDR3 DNA sequence: TGTGCCAGTAGTATCCTCGGACAGGCGAACCACTATGGCTACACCTTC. As protein: CASSILGQANHYGYTF.

The chain combines TRBV6-5 with TRBJ1-4; TRBD1 is a possible D gene (5 bases). The length of the CDR3 is 16 residues. The V gene lost 0 bases and the J gene lost 2 bases, with 10 bases spanning the gap. Per the germline V gene, CDR1 is MNHEY and CDR2 is SVGAGI. The CDR3 is CASSYSPGRTNEKLFF. The DNA for the CDR3 is TGTGCCAGCAGTTACTCTCCGGGACGGACTAATGAAAAACTGTTTTTT.

This clone was seen only once. V gene TRBV5-1 combines with J gene TRBJ2-7, with D possibly TRBD2 on 7 matching bases. From germline, CDR1 is SGHRS and CDR2 YFSETQ. V lost 3 bases to trimming and J lost 2 bases, with 15 bases between them. CDR3 length equals 15 residues. Here the CDR3 reads CASSWGAGETYEQYF. CDR3 nucleotide sequence: TGCGCCAGCAGCTGGGGGGCGGGAGAGACCTACGAGCAGTACTTC.